One and the same sample provided the 20 T cell receptor beta chains below, sequenced in a study of T cells in Graves' hyperthyroidism and ophthalmopathy. Amplified regions were TCR beta CDR3 sequences from RNA transcripts. The HTBI primer set drove a first-round RT-PCR of the TCR CDR3. Using its own MiXCR run on the multiplex PCR reads, TCRdb lists one record per CDR3 protein. The sample records roughly 280,000 distinct CDR3 sequences, approximately 23% being singletons. Sequencing input: blood. The receptors shown here come from a man aged 30 to 45 with Graves' ophthalmopathy.

This chain links TRBV19 with TRBJ1-5, with D possibly being TRBD1 (5 bases). Germline CDR1 and CDR2: LNHDA and SQIVND (reference sequence). Trimming shortened V by 4 bases and J by 0 bases, and 13 bases separated the two germline ends. The CDR3 length is 16 residues. CDR3 DNA: TGTGCCAGTAGTACAGGGAACCCTGGTAGCAATCAGCCCCAGCATTTT. As protein: CASSTGNPGSNQPQHF.

J is TRBJ2-1 and V is TRBV28; D might be TRBD1 or TRBD2, each matching 7 bases. CDR1 is MDHEN, CDR2 SYDVKM, per germline. This CDR3 comprises 16 residues. V lost 5 bases and J 8 bases, leaving 22 bases between the germline ends. The CDR3 sequence: CASSIAGGGLGDEQFF. Here the CDR3 DNA reads TGTGCCAGCAGTATTGCAGGGGGGGGCCTTGGGGATGAGCAGTTCTTC.

This clonotype was seen repeatedly, ten times or more. The chain is built from TRBV7-9 and TRBJ2-7, with 10 bases fitting TRBD2. This CDR3 has 15 amino acids. Germline V gene lookup returns CDR1 SEHNR and CDR2 FQNEAQ (reference sequence). The V gene end was trimmed by 5 bases and the J gene end by 2 bases; junction bases not matched to a gene: 6. CDR3 DNA: TGTGCCAGCAGCCCACGGACTAGCGGTACCTACGAGCAGTACTTC. This encodes CASSPRTSGTYEQYF.

This clonotype has ten or more counts. V is TRBV11-2 and J is TRBJ2-1; D may be TRBD2 (5 bases). From germline, CDR1 is SGHAT and CDR2 FQNNGV. Trimming pared 6 bases from V and 0 bases from J, leaving 18 bases between. The CDR3 consists of 17 residues. The CDR3 bases are TGTGCCAGCAGTCTCACGAGCGGAGGAAGCTCCTACAATGAGCAGTTCTTC. It yields the protein CASSLTSGGSSYNEQFF.

The V and J genes are TRBV20-1 and TRBJ2-2; TRBD2 matches at 13 bases. Germline V lookup: CDR1 DFQATT, CDR2 SNEGSKA (reference sequence). There are 14 residues in the CDR3. V was pared by 7 bases and J by 4 bases, with 3 bases of the junction left unmatched. The CDR3 DNA sequence: TGCAGTGGACTAGCGGGAGGTCGCACCGGGGAGCTGTTTTTT. Translating gives CSGLAGGRTGELFF.

This clonotype was counted many times. The chain links TRBV20-1 to TRBJ1-5, with TRBD1 matching 10 bases. The germline V gene has CDR1 DFQATT and CDR2 SNEGSKA (reference sequence). Trimming cost V 6 bases and J 0 bases; bases outside gene matches: 5. The CDR3 has 15 residues. CDR3 sequence: CSARTGGGSNQPQHF. The CDR3 DNA reads TGCAGTGCCCGGACAGGGGGGGGTAGCAATCAGCCCCAGCATTTT.

This rearrangement joins TRBV20-1 to TRBJ2-2; D tentatively reads TRBD1 or TRBD2 (5 bases each). The CDR3 length is 13 residues. V was clipped by 5 bases and J by 5 bases, with 12 bases between them. Germline V lookup: CDR1 DFQATT, CDR2 SNEGSKA (reference sequence). The DNA of the CDR3 is TGCAGTGCTGCTGGGGCGGGTACCGGGGAGCTGTTTTTT. It specifies CSAAGAGTGELFF.

This clonotype has more than one count but fewer than ten. V is TRBV19 and J is TRBJ2-7; 9 bases match TRBD2. The CDR3 covers 15 residues. CDR1 is LNHDA and CDR2 is SQIVND in the germline V gene (reference sequence). Trimming cost V 3 bases and J 4 bases; bases outside gene matches: 7. In DNA form, the CDR3 reads TGTGCCAGTAGTATCCAAGCGGGAGGAAGGTACGAGCAGTACTTC. The encoded protein is CASSIQAGGRYEQYF.

This chain uses TRBV28 with TRBJ1-1; maybe TRBD1 (5 bases). The ends were cut back, 3 bases at V and 8 bases at J, with 7 bases in the middle. From germline, CDR1 is MDHEN and CDR2 SYDVKM. This CDR3 has 11 residues. In DNA, the CDR3 is TGTGCCAGCAGTTTTTACAGGGAAGCTTTCTTT. This codes for CASSFYREAFF.

This clonotype was seen a handful of times. The genes are TRBV14 and TRBJ2-1; 13 nucleotides agree with TRBD2. V gave up 8 bases and J gave up 5 bases; unmatched junction bases: 6. The length of the CDR3 is 15 residues. Germline V CDR1 and CDR2: SGHDN, FVKESK. The CDR3 coding sequence is TGTGCCAGCGCCAGGACTAGCGGGAGAAACAATGAGCAGTTCTTC. This gives the protein CASARTSGRNNEQFF.

The V call is TRBV12-3 or TRBV12-4, the J call TRBJ1-4; no reliable D call. The CDR3 covers 12 residues. Deletions cut 8 bases from V and 4 bases from J, with 8 bases between. CDR3 nucleotide sequence: TGTGCCAGCCGACACTTTAATGAAAAACTGTTTTTT. This translates into CASRHFNEKLFF.

The V call is TRBV12-3 or TRBV12-4, the J call TRBJ1-1; 7 bases agree with TRBD1. The CDR3 sequence is 13 residues long. Trimming at V came to 6 bases and at J to 5 bases, leaving 6 bases not matched to a gene. Written as DNA, the CDR3 is TGTGCCAGCAGCCTTGACAGGGTGACTGAAGCTTTCTTT. It yields the protein CASSLDRVTEAFF.

This clonotype was counted between two and nine times. V and J are TRBV12-3 or TRBV12-4 and TRBJ1-3, with D tentatively TRBD1 (6 bases). This CDR3 spans 12 amino acids. Trimming took 4 bases from V and 8 from J, leaving 9 bases between them. CDR3 nucleotides: TGTGCCAGCAGTTACAGGGCAGACACCATATATTTT. This codes for CASSYRADTIYF.

The CDR3 reads CASSYDVNTEAFF. DNA for the CDR3: TGTGCCAGCAGTTACGATGTGAACACTGAAGCTTTCTTT. The chain has TRBV6-5 and TRBJ1-1; D remains unclear. Trimming took off 2 bases at V and 0 bases at J, with 4 bases between the two ends. CDR3 length: 13 amino acids. Germline CDR1 MNHEY, CDR2 SVGAGI.

The chain employs TRBV7-9 and TRBJ1-6; D is ambiguous. Germline V gene data show CDR1 as SEHNR and CDR2 as FQNEAQ (reference sequence). Trimming removed 9 bases from V and 7 bases from J, with 10 bases in between. There are 12 residues in the CDR3. CDR3 DNA: TGTGCCAGTGCAAGTTCGAATTCACCCCTCCACTTT. Translated, it gives CASASSNSPLHF.

This clonotype was detected ten times or more. The chain recombines TRBV6-2 or TRBV6-3 with TRBJ1-5; a weak D match, TRBD1 (6 bases). Germline V gives CDR1 MNHEY, CDR2 SVGEGT. Trimming left V 5 bases short and J 3 bases short, with 11 bases between. This CDR3 contains 14 residues. Written as DNA, the CDR3 is TGTGCCAGCAGTATCCGGGACACCAATCAGCCCCAGCATTTT. This encodes CASSIRDTNQPQHF.

This clonotype was seen more than once but under ten times. The chain links TRBV7-3 to TRBJ2-3, with TRBD2 matching 7 bases. The junction had 12 bases not matched to a gene; V was cut back by 5 bases and J by 7 bases. Germline values: CDR1 SGHTA, CDR2 FQGTGA. The CDR3 is 15 residues long. The CDR3: CASSPQSGNRNTQYF. CDR3 bases: TGTGCCAGCAGCCCCCAAAGCGGGAATAGGAATACGCAGTATTTT.

This clonotype was recorded at least ten times. The chain is built from TRBV30 and TRBJ2-2; 10 bases fit TRBD2. The CDR3 length is 16 residues. Germline V CDR1 and CDR2: GTSNPN, SVGIG (reference sequence). The trim removed 0 bases at V and 7 bases at J, leaving 8 bases unmatched. CDR3 loop: CAWSVWSGRAGGELFF. As DNA, the CDR3 is TGTGCCTGGAGTGTATGGAGCGGGAGGGCCGGCGGGGAGCTGTTTTTT.

The chain recombines TRBV28 with TRBJ2-2, with 7 bases matching TRBD2. The CDR3 has 14 residues. V gave up 6 bases and J gave up 6 bases; unmatched junction bases: 7. Germline V gene sequence: CDR1 MDHEN, CDR2 SYDVKM. The CDR3 here is CASRGLESSGELFF. The CDR3 coding sequence is TGTGCCAGCAGAGGACTAGAGTCCTCCGGGGAGCTGTTTTTT.

The V and J genes are TRBV12-3 or TRBV12-4 and TRBJ1-1; D ambiguous. CDR3 size: 16 residues. The V end was cut by 5 bases, the J end by 1 base, with 17 bases between. CDR3 bases: TGTGCCAGCAGTCTTGGGTCGGGCCAGAGGAACACTGAAGCTTTCTTT. Protein product: CASSLGSGQRNTEAFF.